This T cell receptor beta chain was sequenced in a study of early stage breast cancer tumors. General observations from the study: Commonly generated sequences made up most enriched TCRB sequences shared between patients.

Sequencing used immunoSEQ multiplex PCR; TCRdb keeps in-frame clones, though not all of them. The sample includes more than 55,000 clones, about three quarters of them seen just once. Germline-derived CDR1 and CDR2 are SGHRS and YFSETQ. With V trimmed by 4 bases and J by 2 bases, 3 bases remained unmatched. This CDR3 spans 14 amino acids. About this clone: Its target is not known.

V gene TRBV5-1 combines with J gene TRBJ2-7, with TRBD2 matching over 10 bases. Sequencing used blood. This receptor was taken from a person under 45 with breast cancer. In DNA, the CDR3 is TGCGCCAGCAGCGATCTAGCGGGAGCCTACGAGCAGTACTTC. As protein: CASSDLAGAYEQYF. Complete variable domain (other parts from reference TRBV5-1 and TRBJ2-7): KAGVTQTPRYLIKTRGQQVTLSCSPISGHRSVSWYQQTPGQGLQFLFEYFSETQRNKGNFPGRFSGRQFSNSRSEMNVSTLELGDSALYLCASSDLAGAYEQYFGPGTRLTVT.